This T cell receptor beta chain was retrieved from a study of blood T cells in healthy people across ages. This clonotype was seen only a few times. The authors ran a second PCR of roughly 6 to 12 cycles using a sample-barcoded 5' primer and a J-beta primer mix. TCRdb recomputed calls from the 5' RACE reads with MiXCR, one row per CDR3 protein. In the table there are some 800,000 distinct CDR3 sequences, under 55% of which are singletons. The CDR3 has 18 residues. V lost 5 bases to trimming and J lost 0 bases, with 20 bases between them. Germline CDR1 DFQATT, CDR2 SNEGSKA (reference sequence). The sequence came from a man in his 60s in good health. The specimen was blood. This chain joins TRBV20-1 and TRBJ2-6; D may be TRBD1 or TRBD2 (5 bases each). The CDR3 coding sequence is TGCAGTGCTGGACTTAAGGGGTATGGGGTCTCTGGGGCCAACGTCCTGACTTTC. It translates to CSAGLKGYGVSGANVLTF.